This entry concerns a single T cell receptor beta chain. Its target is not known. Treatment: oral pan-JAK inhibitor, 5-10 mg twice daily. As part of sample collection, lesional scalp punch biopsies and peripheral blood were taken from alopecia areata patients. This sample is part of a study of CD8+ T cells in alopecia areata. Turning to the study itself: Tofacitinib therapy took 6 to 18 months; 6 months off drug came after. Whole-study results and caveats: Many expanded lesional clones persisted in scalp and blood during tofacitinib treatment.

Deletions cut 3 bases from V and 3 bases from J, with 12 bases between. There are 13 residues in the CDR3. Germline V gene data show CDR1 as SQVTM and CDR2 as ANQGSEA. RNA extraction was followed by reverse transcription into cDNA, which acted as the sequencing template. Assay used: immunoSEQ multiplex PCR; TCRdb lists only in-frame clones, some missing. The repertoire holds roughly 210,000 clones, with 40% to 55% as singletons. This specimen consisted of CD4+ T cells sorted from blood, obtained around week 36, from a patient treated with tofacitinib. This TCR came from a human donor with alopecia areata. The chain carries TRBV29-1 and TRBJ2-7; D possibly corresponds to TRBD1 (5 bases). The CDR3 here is CSVDGQGDYEQYF. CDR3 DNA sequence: TGCAGCGTTGATGGGCAGGGTGACTACGAGCAGTACTTC.